The present entry profiles one T cell receptor (beta chain) with its context. The data are from a study of early T cells in non-severe SARS-CoV-2 infection. TCRdb re-derived calls from the 5' RACE reads in MiXCR, one entry per CDR3 protein. This table has approximately 97,000 distinct CDR3 sequences, roughly 14% appearing once. The receptor was derived from an adult who was a healthcare worker with PCR-confirmed SARS-CoV-2 infection or an uninfected control (not recorded which). Sequencing was done on a sample of whole blood.

This chain's CDR3 is CASKEGQGGLQPQHF. CDR3 bases: TGTGCCAGTAAGGAGGGACAGGGAGGATTGCAGCCCCAGCATTTT. This chain uses TRBV19 with TRBJ1-5; 9 nucleotides align to TRBD1. Germline assignment: CDR1 LNHDA and CDR2 SQIVND (reference sequence). With 7 bases clipped from V and 7 bases from J, the junction kept 11 bases outside the gene matches. The CDR3 sequence is 15 residues long. Filled out from reference TRBV19 and TRBJ1-5, the complete variable domain reads DGGITQSPKYLFRKEGQNVTLSCEQNLNHDAMYWYRQDPGQGLRLIYYSQIVNDFQKGDIAEGYSVSREKKESFPLTVTSAQKNPTAFYLCASKEGQGGLQPQHFGDGTRLSIL.